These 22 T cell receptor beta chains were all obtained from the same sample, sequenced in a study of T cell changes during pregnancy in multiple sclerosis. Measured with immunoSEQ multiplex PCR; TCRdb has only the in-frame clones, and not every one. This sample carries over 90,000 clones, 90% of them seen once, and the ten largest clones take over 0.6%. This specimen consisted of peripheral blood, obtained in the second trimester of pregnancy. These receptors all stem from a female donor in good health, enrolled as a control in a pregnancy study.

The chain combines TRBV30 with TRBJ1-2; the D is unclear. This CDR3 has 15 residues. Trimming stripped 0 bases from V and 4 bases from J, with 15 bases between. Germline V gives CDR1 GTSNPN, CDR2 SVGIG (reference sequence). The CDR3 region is CAWSVRRAGLYGYTF. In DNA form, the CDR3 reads TGTGCCTGGAGTGTACGGCGGGCGGGCCTCTATGGCTACACCTTC.

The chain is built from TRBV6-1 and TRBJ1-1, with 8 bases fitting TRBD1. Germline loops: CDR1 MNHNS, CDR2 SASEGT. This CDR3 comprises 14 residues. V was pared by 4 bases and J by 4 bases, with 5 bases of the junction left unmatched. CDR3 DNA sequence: TGTGCCAGCAGTGTGACAGGGGAGGGCACTGAAGCTTTCTTT. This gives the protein CASSVTGEGTEAFF.

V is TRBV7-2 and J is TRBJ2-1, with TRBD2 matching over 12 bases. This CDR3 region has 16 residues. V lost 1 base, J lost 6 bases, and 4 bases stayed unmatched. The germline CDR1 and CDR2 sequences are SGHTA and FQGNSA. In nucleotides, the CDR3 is TGTGCCAGCAGCTTAGTCGCTAGCGGGGGGGCCAATGAGCAGTTCTTC. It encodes CASSLVASGGANEQFF.

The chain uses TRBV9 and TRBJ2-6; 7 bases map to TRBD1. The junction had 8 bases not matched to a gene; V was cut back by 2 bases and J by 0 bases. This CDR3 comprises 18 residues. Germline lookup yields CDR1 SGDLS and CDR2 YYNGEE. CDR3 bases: TGTGCCAGCAGCGTGACAGGGATGGGGAGCTCTGGGGCCAACGTCCTGACTTTC. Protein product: CASSVTGMGSSGANVLTF.

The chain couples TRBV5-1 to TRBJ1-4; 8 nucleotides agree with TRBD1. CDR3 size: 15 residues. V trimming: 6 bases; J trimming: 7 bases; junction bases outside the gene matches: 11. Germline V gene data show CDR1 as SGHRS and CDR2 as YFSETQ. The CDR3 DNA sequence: TGCGCCAGCACCCCAGACAGGGGCGGGAGTGAAAAACTGTTTTTT. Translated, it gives CASTPDRGGSEKLFF.

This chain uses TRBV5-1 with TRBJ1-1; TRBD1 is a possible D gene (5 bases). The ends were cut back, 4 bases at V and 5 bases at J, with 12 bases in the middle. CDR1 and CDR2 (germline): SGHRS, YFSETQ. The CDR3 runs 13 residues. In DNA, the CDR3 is TGCGCCAGCAGCCAGGAGGGGAGGACTGAAGCTTTCTTT. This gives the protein CASSQEGRTEAFF.

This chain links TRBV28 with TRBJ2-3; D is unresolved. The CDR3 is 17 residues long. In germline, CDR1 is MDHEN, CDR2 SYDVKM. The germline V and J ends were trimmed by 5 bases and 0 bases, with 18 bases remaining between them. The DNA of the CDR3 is TGTGCCAGCAGTACCTCCGTGGGCCTCCTAAGCACAGATACGCAGTATTTT. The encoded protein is CASSTSVGLLSTDTQYF.

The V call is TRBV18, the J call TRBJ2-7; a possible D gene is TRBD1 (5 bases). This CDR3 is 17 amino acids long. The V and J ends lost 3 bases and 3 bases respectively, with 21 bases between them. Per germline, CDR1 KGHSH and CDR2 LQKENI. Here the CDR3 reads CASSPIEIARVGYEQYF. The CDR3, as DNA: TGTGCCAGCTCACCGATTGAAATTGCCAGGGTTGGCTACGAGCAGTACTTC.

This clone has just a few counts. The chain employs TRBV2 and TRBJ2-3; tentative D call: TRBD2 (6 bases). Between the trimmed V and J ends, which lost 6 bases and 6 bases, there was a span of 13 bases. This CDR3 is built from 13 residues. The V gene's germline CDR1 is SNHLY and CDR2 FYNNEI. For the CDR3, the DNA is TGTGCCAGCAGAGCCGCGGGGCTCGATACGCAGTATTTT. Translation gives CASRAAGLDTQYF. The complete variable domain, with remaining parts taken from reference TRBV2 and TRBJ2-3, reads EPEVTQTPSHQVTQMGQEVILRCVPISNHLYFYWYRQILGQKVEFLVSFYNNEISEKSEIFDDQFSVERPDGSNFTLKIRSTKLEDSAMYFCASRAAGLDTQYFGPGTRLTVL.

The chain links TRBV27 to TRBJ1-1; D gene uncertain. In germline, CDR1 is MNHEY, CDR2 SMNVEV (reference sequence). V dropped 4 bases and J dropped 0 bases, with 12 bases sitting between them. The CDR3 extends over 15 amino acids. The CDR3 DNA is TGTGCCAGCAGTTCCCGTATATCCCTGAACACTGAAGCTTTCTTT. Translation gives CASSSRISLNTEAFF.

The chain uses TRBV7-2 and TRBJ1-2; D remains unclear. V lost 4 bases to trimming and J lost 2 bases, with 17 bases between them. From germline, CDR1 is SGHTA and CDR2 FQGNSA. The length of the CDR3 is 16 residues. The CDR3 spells CASSSTVLNHNYGYTF. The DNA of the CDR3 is TGTGCCAGCAGCTCCACCGTACTGAATCACAACTATGGCTACACCTTC.

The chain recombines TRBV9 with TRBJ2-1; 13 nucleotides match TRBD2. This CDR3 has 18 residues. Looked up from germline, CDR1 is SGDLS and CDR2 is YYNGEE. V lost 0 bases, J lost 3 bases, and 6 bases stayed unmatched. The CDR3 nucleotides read TGTGCCAGCAGCGTAGGCTATGGACTAGCGGGAGTCTACAATGAGCAGTTCTTC. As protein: CASSVGYGLAGVYNEQFF. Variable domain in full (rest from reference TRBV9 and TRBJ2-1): DSGVTQTPKHLITATGQRVTLRCSPRSGDLSVYWYQQSLDQGLQFLIQYYNGEERAKGNILERFSAQQFPDLHSELNLSSLELGDSALYFCASSVGYGLAGVYNEQFFGPGTRLTVL.

CDR3 coding DNA: TGTGCCAGTAAAATAAAAATCCAGGAAGCTAACTATGGCTACACCTTC. Translating gives CASKIKIQEANYGYTF. V gene TRBV19 combines with J gene TRBJ1-2; D remains ambiguous. In germline, CDR1 is LNHDA, CDR2 SQIVND (reference sequence). Trimming took 7 bases from V and 0 from J, leaving 18 bases between them. CDR3 size: 16 residues.

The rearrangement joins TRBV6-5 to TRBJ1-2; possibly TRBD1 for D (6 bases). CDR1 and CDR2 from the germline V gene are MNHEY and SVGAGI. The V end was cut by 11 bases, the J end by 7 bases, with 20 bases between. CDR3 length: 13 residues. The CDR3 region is CALRRGGVSGYTF. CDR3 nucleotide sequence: TGTGCCTTAAGGAGAGGGGGGGTCTCTGGCTACACCTTC.

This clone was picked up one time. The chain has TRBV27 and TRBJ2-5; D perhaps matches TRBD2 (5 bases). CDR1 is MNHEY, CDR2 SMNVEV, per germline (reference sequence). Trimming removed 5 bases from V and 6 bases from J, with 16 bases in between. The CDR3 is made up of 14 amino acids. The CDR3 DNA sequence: TGTGCCAGCAGTAAACGACTAAGCGAACAGACCCAGTACTTC. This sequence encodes CASSKRLSEQTQYF.

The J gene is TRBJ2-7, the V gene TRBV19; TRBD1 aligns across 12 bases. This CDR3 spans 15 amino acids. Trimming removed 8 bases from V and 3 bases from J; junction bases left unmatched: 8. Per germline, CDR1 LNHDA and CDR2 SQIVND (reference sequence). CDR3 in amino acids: CASQPGTGGFYEQYF. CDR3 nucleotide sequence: TGTGCCAGTCAACCCGGGACAGGGGGCTTCTACGAGCAGTACTTC.

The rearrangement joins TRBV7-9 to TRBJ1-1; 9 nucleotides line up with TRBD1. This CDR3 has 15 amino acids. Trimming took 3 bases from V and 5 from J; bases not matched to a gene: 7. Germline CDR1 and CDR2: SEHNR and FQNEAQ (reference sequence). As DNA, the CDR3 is TGTGCCAGCAGCTTCCCGGACAGGGGAGAGACTGAAGCTTTCTTT. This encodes CASSFPDRGETEAFF.

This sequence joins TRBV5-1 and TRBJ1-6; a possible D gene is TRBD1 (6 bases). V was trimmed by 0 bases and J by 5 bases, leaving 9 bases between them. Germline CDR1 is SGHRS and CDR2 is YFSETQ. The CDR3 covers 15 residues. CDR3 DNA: TGCGCCAGCAGCTTGGCGGCAGGGGATAATTCACCCCTCCACTTT. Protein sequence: CASSLAAGDNSPLHF. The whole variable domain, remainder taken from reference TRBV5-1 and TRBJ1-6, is KAGVTQTPRYLIKTRGQQVTLSCSPISGHRSVSWYQQTPGQGLQFLFEYFSETQRNKGNFPGRFSGRQFSNSRSEMNVSTLELGDSALYLCASSLAAGDNSPLHFGNGTRLTVT.

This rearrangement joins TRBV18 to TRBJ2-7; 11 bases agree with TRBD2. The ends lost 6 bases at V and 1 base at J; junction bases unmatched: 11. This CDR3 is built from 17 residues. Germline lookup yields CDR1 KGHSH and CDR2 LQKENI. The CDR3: CASSPGPGLAASYEQYF. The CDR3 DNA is TGTGCCAGCTCCCCCGGACCGGGACTAGCGGCATCCTACGAGCAGTACTTC.

The CDR3 spells CASSLGQGVWAGAYGYTF. The CDR3 region has the DNA TGTGCCAGTAGTCTGGGACAAGGGGTGTGGGCTGGGGCCTATGGCTACACCTTC. The chain couples TRBV19 to TRBJ1-2, with D possibly TRBD1 on 6 matching bases. CDR3 length: 18 amino acids. Trimming removed 5 bases from V and 4 bases from J, with 26 bases in between. Germline-derived CDR1 and CDR2 are LNHDA and SQIVND (reference sequence).

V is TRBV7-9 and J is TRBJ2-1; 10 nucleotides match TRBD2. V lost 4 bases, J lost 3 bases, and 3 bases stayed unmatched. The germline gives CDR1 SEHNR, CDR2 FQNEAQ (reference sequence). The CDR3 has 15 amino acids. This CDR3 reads CASSSIAGGYNEQFF. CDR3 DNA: TGTGCCAGCAGCTCGATAGCGGGAGGCTACAATGAGCAGTTCTTC.

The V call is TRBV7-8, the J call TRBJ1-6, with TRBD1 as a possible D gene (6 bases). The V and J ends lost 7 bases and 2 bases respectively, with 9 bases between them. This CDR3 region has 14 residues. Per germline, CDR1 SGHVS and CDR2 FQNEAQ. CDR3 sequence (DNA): TGTGCCAGCACGGACAGCACCTATAATTCACCCCTCCACTTT. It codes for CASTDSTYNSPLHF. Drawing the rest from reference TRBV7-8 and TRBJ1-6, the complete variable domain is GAGVSQSPRYKVAKRGQDVALRCDPISGHVSLFWYQQALGQGPEFLTYFQNEAQLDKSGLPSDRFFAERPEGSVSTLKIQRTQQEDSAVYLCASTDSTYNSPLHFGNGTRLTVT.